The source of this TCR beta chain is a study of cytomegalovirus exposure and HLA in healthy donors. PCR was performed using 60 Vbeta and 13 Jbeta primers. Here immunoSEQ multiplex PCR was the method, and the copy in TCRdb shows in-frame clones only, minus some. The table has some 190,000 clones, over 65% seen once. Germline V lookup: CDR1 SGHAT, CDR2 FQNNGV. Between the trimmed V and J ends, which lost 5 bases and 7 bases, there was a span of 20 bases. CDR3 size: 16 residues. The sample taken for sequencing was PBMCs. This sequence was found in a man between 35 and 55 years old in good health and CMV-seropositive. The V gene is TRBV11-2, the J gene TRBJ2-2; a weak D match, TRBD2 (6 bases). CDR3 DNA: TGTGCCAGCAGCCTCGGGTTGCGGGGTGAAAGCGGGGAGCTGTTTTTT. This codes for CASSLGLRGESGELFF.